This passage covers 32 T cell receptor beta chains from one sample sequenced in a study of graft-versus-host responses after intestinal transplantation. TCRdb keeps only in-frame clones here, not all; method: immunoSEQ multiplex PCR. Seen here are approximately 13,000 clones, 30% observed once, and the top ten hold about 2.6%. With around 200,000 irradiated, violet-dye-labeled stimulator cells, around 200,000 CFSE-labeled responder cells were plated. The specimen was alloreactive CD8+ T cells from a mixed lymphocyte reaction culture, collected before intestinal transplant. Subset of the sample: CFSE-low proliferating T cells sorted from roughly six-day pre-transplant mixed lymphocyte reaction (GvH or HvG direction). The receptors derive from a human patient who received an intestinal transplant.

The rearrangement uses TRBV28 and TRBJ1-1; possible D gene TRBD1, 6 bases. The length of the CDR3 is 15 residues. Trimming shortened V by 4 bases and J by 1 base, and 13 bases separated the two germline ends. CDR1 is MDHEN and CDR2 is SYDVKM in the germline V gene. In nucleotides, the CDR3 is TGTGCCAGCAGTTCGTACAGGGCCGCGAACACTGAAGCTTTCTTT. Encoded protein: CASSSYRAANTEAFF.

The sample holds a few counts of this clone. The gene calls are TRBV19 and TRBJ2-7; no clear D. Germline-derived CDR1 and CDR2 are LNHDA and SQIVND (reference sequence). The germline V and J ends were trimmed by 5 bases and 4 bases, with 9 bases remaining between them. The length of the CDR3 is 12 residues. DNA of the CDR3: TGTGCCAGTAGTCCGGGCGGATACGAGCAGTACTTC. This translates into CASSPGGYEQYF.

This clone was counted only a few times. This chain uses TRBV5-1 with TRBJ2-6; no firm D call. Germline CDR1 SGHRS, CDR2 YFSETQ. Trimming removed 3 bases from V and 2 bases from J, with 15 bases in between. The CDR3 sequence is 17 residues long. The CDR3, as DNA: TGCGCCAGCAGCTATCCGTTTGGTGAGGCTGGGGCCAACGTCCTGACTTTC. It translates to CASSYPFGEAGANVLTF.

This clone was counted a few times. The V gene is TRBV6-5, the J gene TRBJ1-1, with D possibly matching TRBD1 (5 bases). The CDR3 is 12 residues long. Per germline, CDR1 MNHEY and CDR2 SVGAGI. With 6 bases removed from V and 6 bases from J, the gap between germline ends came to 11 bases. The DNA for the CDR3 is TGTGCCAGCAGCCAGGGTCCGTCTGAAGCTTTCTTT. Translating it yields CASSQGPSEAFF.

CDR3 DNA sequence: TGTGCCAGCAGTTTTCACAATGAGCAGTTCTTC. This gives the protein CASSFHNEQFF. The V gene is TRBV27, the J gene TRBJ2-1, with no clear D. V was cut by 3 bases and J by 5 bases, with 2 bases left in between. The V gene's germline CDR1 is MNHEY and CDR2 SMNVEV (reference sequence). The CDR3 extends over 11 amino acids.

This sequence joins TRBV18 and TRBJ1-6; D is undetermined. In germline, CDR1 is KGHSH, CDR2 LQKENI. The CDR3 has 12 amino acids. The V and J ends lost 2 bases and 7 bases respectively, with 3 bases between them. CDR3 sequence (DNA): TGTGCCAGCTCACCAGGGAATTCACCCCTCCACTTT. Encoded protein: CASSPGNSPLHF. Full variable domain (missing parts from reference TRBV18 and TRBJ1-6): NAGVMQNPRHLVRRRGQEARLRCSPMKGHSHVYWYRQLPEEGLKFMVYLQKENIIDESGMPKERFSAEFPKEGPSILRIQQVVRGDSAAYFCASSPGNSPLHFGNGTRLTVT.

CDR3 amino acids: CASSKPVDSWIYEQYF. The CDR3 DNA reads TGTGCCAGCAGCAAACCCGTGGACAGTTGGATCTACGAGCAGTACTTC. The chain carries TRBV21-1 and TRBJ2-7; TRBD1, as called in the table, went unchecked against the DNA. TRBV21-1 is a pseudogene locus. The CDR3 spans 16 residues.

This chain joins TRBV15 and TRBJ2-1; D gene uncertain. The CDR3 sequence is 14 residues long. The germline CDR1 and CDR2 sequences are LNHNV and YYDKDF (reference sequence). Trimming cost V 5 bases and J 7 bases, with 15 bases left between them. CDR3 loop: CATSPPPVDNEQFF. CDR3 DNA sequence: TGTGCCACCAGCCCCCCTCCTGTCGATAATGAGCAGTTCTTC. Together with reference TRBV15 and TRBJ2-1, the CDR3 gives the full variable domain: DAMVIQNPRYQVTQFGKPVTLSCSQTLNHNVMYWYQQKSSQAPKLLFHYYDKDFNNEADTPDNFQSRRPNTSFCFLDIRSPGLGDTAMYLCATSPPPVDNEQFFGPGTRLTVL.

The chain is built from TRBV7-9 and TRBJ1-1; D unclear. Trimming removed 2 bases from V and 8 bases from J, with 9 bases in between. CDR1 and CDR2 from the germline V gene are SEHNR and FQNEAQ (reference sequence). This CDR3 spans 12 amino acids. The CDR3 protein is CASSLIPTEAFF. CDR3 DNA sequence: TGTGCCAGCAGCTTAATTCCGACAGAAGCTTTCTTT.

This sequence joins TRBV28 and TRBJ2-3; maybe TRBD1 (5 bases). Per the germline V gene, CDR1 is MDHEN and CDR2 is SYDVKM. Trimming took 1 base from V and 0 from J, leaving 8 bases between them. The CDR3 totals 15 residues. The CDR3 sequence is CASSLSGFSTDTQYF. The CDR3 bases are TGTGCCAGCAGTTTATCAGGGTTCAGCACAGATACGCAGTATTTT. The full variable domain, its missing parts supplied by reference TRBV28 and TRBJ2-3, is DVKVTQSSRYLVKRTGEKVFLECVQDMDHENMFWYRQDPGLGLRLIYFSYDVKMKEKGDIPEGYSVSREKKERFSLILESASTNQTSMYLCASSLSGFSTDTQYFGPGTRLTVL.

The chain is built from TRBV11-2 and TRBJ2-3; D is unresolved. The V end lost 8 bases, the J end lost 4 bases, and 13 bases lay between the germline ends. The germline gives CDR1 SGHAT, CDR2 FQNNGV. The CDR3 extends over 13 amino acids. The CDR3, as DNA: TGTGCCAGCGGAGAGGCTAGATCAGATACGCAGTATTTT. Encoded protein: CASGEARSDTQYF.

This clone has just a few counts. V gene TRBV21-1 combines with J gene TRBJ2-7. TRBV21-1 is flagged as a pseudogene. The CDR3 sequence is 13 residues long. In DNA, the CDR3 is TGTGCCAGCAGCAATCCTGAACCCTACGAGCAGTACTTC. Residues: CASSNPEPYEQYF.

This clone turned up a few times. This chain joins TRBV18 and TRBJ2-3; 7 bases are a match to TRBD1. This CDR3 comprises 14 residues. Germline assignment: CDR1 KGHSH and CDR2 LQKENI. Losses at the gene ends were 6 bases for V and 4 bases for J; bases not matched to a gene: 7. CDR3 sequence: CASSWGQRPDTQYF. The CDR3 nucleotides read TGTGCCAGCTCCTGGGGACAGCGTCCAGATACGCAGTATTTT.

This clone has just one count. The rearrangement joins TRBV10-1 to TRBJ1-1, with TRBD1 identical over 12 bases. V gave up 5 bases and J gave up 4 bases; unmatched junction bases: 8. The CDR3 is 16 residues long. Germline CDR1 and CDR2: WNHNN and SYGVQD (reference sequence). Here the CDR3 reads CASSWDRGPLFTEAFF. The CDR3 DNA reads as TGCGCCAGCAGTTGGGACAGGGGGCCGTTGTTCACTGAAGCTTTCTTT.

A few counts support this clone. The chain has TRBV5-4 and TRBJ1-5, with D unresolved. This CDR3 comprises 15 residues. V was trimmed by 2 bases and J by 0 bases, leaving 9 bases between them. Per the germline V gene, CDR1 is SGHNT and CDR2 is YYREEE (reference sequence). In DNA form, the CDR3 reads TGTGCCAGCAGCTTAAATGAGTATAGCAATCAGCCCCAGCATTTT. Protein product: CASSLNEYSNQPQHF.

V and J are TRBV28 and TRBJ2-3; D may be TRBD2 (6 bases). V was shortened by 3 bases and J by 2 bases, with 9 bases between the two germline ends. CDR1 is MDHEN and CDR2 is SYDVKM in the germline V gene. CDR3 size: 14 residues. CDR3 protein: CASSFSGLTDTQYF. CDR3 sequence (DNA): TGTGCCAGCAGTTTTAGCGGCCTCACAGATACGCAGTATTTT.

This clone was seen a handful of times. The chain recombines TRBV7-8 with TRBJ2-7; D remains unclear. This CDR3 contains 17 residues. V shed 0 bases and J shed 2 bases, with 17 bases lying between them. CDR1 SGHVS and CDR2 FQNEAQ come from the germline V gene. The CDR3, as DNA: TGTGCCAGCAGCTTAGCCATCCCGGTAGTCCCTACCTACGAGCAGTACTTC. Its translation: CASSLAIPVVPTYEQYF.

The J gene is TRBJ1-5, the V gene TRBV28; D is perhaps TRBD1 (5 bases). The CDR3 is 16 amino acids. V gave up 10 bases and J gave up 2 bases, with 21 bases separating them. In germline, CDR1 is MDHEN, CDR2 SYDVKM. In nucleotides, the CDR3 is TGTGCCACCGCCCCCTACAGGTTTATGGGCAATCAGCCCCAGCATTTT. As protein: CATAPYRFMGNQPQHF.

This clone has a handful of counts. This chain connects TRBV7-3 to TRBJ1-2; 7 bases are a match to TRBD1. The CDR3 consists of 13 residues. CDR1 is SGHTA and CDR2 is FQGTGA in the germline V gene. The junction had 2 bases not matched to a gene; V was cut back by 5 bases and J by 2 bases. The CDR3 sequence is CASSPTGNYGYTF. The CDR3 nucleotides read TGTGCCAGCAGCCCGACAGGGAACTATGGCTACACCTTC.

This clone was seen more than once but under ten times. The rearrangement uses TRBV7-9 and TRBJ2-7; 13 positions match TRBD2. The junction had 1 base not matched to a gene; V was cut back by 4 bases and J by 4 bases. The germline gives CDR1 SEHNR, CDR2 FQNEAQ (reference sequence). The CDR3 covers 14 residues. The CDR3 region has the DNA TGTGCCAGCAGCTGGACTAGCGGGAGTTACGAGCAGTACTTC. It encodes CASSWTSGSYEQYF.

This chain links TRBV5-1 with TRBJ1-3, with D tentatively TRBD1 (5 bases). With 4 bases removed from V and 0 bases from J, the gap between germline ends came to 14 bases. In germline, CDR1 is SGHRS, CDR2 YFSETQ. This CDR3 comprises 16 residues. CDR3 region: CASSARDSSSGNTIYF. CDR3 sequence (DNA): TGCGCCAGCAGCGCCCGGGACTCGAGCTCTGGAAACACCATATATTTT.

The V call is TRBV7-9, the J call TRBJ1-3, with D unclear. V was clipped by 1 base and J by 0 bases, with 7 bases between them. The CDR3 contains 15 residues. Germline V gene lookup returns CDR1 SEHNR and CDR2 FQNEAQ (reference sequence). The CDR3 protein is CASSLVQISGNTIYF. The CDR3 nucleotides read TGTGCCAGCAGCTTAGTCCAGATCTCTGGAAACACCATATATTTT.

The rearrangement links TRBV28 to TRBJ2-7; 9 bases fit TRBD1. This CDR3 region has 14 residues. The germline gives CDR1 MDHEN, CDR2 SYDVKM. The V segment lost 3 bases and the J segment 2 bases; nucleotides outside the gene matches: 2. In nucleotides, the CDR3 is TGTGCCAGCAGTTTTGGGACAGGGACCTACGAGCAGTACTTC. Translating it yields CASSFGTGTYEQYF.

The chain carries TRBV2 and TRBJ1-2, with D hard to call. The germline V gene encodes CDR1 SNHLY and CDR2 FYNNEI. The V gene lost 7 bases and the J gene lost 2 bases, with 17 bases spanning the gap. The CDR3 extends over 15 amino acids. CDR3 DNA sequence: TGTGCCAGCACCGAATCCCTGACACCCAACTATGGCTACACCTTC. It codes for CASTESLTPNYGYTF.

The DNA for the CDR3 is TGTGCCAGCAGTTTAGGGTCTCGGGGACTAGCGCCCTACAATGAGCAGTTCTTC. Translation gives CASSLGSRGLAPYNEQFF. The chain is built from TRBV28 and TRBJ2-1, with 10 bases that match TRBD2. The CDR3 loop spans 18 amino acids. In germline, CDR1 is MDHEN, CDR2 SYDVKM. Unmatched junction bases numbered 9, after V lost 2 bases and J lost 2 bases.

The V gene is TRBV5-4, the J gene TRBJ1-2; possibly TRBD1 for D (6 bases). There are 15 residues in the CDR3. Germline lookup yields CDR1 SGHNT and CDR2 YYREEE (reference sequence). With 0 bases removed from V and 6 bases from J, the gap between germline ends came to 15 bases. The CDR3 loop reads CASSLAFRGAHGYTF. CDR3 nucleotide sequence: TGTGCCAGCAGCTTGGCCTTCAGGGGCGCACATGGCTACACCTTC.

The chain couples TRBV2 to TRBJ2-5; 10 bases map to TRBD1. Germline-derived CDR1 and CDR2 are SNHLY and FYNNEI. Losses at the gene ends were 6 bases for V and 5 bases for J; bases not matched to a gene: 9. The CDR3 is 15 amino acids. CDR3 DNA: TGTGCCAGCAGCCACGGACAGGGGGATTCGGAGACCCAGTACTTC. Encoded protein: CASSHGQGDSETQYF.

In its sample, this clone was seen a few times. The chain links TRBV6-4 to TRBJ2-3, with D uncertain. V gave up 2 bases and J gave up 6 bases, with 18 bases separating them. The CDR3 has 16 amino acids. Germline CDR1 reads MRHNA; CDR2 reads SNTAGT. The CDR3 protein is CASSDRAIPYGDTQYF. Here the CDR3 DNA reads TGTGCCAGCAGTGACAGGGCTATACCCTACGGGGATACGCAGTATTTT.

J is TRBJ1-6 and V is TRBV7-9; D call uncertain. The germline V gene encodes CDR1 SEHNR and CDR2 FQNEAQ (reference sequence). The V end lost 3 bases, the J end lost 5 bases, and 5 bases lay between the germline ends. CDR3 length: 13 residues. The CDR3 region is CASSFKDNSPLHF. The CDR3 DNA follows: TGTGCCAGCAGCTTCAAGGATAATTCACCCCTCCACTTT.

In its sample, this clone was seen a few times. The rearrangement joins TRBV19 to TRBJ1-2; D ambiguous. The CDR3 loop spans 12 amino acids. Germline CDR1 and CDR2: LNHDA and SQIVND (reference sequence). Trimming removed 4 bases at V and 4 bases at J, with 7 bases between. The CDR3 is CASSTWGYGYTF. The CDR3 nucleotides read TGTGCCAGTAGTACCTGGGGCTATGGCTACACCTTC.

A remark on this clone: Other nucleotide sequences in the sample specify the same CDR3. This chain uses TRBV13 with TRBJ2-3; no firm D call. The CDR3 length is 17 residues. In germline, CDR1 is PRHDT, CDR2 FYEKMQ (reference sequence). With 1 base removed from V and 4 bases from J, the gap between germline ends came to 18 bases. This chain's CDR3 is CASSLEARSFPSDTQYF. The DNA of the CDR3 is TGTGCCAGCAGCTTAGAGGCCAGGTCTTTCCCATCAGATACGCAGTATTTT.

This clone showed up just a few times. In nucleotides, the CDR3 is TGTGCCAGCAGACCGGACGATAGCAATCAGCCCCAGCATTTT. This codes for CASRPDDSNQPQHF. This sequence joins TRBV6-5 and TRBJ1-5; D ambiguous. CDR1 and CDR2 (germline): MNHEY, SVGAGI. This CDR3 has 14 amino acids. Between the trimmed V and J ends, which lost 6 bases and 0 bases, there was a span of 9 bases.